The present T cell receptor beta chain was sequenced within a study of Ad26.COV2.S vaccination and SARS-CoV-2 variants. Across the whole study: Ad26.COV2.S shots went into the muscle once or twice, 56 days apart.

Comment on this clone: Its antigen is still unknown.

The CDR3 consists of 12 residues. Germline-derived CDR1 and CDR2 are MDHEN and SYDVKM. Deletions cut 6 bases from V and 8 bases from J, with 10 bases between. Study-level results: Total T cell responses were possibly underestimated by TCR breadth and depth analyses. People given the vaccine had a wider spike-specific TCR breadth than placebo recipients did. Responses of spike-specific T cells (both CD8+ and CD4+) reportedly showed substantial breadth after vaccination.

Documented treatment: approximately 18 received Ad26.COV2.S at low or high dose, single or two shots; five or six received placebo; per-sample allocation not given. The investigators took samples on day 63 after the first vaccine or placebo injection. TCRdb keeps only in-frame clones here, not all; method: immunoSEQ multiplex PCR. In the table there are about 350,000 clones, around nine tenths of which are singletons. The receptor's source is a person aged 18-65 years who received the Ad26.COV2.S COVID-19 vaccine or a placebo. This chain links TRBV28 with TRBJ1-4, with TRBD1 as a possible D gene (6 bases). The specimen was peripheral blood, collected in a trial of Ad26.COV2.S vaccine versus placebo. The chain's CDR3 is CASSQGWEKLFF. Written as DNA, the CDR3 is TGTGCCAGCAGCCAGGGGTGGGAAAAACTGTTTTTT.